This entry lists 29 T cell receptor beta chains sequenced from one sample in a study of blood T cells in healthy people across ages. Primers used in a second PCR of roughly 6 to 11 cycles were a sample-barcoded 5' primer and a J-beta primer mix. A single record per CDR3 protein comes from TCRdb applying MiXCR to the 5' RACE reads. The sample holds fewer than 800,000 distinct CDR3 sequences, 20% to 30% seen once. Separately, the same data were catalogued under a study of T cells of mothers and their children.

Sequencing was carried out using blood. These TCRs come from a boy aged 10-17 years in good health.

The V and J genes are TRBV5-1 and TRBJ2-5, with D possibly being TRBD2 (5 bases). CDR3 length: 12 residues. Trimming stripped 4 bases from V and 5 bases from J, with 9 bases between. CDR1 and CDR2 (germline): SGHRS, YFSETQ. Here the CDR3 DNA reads TGCGCCAGCAGCGAGGGCATGGAGACCCAGTACTTC. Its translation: CASSEGMETQYF.

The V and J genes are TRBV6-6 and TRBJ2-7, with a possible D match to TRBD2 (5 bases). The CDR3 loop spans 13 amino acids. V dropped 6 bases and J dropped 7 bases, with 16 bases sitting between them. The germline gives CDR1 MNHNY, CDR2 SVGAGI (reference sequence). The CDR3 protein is CASSRSENREQYF. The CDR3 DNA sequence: TGTGCCAGCAGCCGTAGCGAGAATCGGGAGCAGTACTTC.

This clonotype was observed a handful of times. CDR3 protein: CASSLTSGDTQYF. The CDR3 coding sequence is TGCGCCAGCAGCTTGACTAGCGGAGATACGCAGTATTTT. The genes are TRBV5-1 and TRBJ2-3; 8 bases match TRBD2. With 1 base clipped from V and 5 bases from J, the junction kept 0 bases outside the gene matches. CDR1 is SGHRS and CDR2 is YFSETQ in the germline V gene. The CDR3 is 13 residues long.

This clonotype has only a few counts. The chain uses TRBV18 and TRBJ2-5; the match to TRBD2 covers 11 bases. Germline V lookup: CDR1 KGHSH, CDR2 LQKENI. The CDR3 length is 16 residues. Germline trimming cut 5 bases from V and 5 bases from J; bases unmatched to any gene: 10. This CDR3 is CASSSSSGRPTETQYF. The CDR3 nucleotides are TGTGCCAGCTCATCTTCTAGCGGGAGGCCGACGGAGACCCAGTACTTC.

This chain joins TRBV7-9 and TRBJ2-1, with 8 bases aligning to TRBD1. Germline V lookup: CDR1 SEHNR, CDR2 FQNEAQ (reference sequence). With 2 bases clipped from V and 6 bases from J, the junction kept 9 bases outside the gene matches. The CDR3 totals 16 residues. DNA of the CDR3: TGTGCCAGCAGCTTACCCGGACAGGGCCAAGGCAATGAGCAGTTCTTC. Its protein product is CASSLPGQGQGNEQFF.

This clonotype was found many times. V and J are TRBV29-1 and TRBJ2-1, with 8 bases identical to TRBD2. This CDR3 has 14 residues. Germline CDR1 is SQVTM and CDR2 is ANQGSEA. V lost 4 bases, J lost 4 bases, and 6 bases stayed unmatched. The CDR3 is CSVVGLAGYNEQFF. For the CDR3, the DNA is TGCAGCGTTGTAGGCCTAGCGGGTTACAATGAGCAGTTCTTC.

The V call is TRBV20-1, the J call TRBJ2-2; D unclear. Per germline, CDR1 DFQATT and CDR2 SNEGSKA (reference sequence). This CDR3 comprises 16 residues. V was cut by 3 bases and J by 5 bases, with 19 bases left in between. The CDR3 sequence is CSASKVLEATTGELFF. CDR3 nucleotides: TGCAGTGCTAGTAAGGTTCTGGAAGCGACTACCGGGGAGCTGTTTTTT.

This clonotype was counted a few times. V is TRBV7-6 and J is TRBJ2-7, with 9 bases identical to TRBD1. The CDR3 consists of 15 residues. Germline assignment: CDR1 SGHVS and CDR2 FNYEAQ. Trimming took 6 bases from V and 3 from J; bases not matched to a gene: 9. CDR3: CASSLGQGLFYEQYF. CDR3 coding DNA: TGTGCCAGCAGTTTGGGACAGGGACTCTTCTACGAGCAGTACTTC. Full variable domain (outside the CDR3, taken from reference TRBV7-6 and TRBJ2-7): GAGVSQSPRYKVTKRGQDVALRCDPISGHVSLYWYRQALGQGPEFLTYFNYEAQQDKSGLPNDRFSAERPEGSISTLTIQRTEQRDSAMYRCASSLGQGLFYEQYFGPGTRLTVT.

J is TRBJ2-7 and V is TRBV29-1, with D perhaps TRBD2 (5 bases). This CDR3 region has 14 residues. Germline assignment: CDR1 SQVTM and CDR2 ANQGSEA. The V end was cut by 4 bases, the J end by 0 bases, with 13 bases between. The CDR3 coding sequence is TGCAGCGTTGCCCTTCCGGGGTTCTCCTACGAGCAGTACTTC. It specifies CSVALPGFSYEQYF.

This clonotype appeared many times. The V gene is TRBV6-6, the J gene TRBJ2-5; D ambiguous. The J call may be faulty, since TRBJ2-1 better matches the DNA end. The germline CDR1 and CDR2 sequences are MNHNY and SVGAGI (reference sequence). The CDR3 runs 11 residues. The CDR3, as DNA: TGTGCCAGCAGTTCGGACAATGAGCAGTTCTTC. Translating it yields CASSSDNEQFF.

This chain's CDR3 is CASRTGTDFSPLHF. As DNA, the CDR3 is TGTGCCAGCAGAACAGGGACGGACTTTTCACCCCTCCACTTT. The chain carries TRBV28 and TRBJ1-6, with D possibly TRBD1 on 6 matching bases. V was cut by 6 bases and J by 9 bases, with 15 bases left in between. This CDR3 comprises 14 residues. The germline CDR1 and CDR2 sequences are MDHEN and SYDVKM.

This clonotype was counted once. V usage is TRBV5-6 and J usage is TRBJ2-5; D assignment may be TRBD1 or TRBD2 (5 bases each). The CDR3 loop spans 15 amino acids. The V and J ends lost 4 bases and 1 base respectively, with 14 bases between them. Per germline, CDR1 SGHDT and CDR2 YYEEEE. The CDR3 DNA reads TGTGCCAGCAGCGGGGGACCCTCACCCCAAGAGACCCAGTACTTC. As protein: CASSGGPSPQETQYF.

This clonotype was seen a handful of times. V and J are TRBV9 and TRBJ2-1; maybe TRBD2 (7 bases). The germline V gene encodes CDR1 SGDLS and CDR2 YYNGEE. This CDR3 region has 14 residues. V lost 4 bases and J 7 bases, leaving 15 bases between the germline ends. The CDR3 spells CASSPGGRINEQFF. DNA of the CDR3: TGTGCCAGCAGCCCGGGGGGCCGGATAAATGAGCAGTTCTTC. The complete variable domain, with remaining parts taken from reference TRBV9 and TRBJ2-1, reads DSGVTQTPKHLITATGQRVTLRCSPRSGDLSVYWYQQSLDQGLQFLIQYYNGEERAKGNILERFSAQQFPDLHSELNLSSLELGDSALYFCASSPGGRINEQFFGPGTRLTVL.

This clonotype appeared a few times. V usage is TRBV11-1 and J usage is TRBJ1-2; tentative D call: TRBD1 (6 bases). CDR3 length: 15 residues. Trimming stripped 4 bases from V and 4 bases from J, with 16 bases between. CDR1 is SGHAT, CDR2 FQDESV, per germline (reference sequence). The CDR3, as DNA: TGTGCCAGCAGCTATAACGGACAGCCTAGCTATGGCTACACCTTC. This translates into CASSYNGQPSYGYTF.

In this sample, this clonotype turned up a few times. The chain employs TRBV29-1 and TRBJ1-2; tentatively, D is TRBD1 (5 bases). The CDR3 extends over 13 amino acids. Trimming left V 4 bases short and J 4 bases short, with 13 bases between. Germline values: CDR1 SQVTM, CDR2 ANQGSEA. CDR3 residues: CSVGAGSGYGYTF. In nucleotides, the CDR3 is TGCAGCGTTGGGGCAGGGTCAGGCTATGGCTACACCTTC.

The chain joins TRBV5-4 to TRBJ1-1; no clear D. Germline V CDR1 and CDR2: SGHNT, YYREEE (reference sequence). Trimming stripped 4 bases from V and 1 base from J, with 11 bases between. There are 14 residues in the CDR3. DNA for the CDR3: TGTGCCAGCAGCCCACGAAGTGGGAACACTGAAGCTTTCTTT. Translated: CASSPRSGNTEAFF.

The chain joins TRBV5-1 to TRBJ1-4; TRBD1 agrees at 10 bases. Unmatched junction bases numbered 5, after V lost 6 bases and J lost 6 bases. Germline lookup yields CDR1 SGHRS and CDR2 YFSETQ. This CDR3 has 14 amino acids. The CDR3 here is CASNTGTGDEKLFF. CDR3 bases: TGCGCCAGCAACACCGGGACAGGGGATGAAAAACTGTTTTTT.

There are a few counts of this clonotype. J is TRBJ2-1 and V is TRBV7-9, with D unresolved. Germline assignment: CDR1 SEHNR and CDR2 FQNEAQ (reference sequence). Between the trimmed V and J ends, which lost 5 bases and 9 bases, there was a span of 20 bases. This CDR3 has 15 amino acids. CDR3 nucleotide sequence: TGTGCCAGCAGCACGGGTGGCCCTTCCTATGGTGAGCAGTTCTTC. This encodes CASSTGGPSYGEQFF.

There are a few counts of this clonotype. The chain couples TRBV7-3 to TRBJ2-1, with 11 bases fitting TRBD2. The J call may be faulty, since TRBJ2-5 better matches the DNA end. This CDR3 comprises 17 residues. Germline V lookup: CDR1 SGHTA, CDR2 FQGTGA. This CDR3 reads CASSSHSGGAGGETQYF. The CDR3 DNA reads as TGTGCCAGCAGCTCCCATAGCGGGGGGGCCGGGGGAGAGACCCAGTACTTC.

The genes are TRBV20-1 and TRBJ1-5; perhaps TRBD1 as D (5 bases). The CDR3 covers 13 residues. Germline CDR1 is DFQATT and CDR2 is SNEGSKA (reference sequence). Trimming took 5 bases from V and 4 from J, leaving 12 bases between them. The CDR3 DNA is TGCAGTGCTGGCACACAGGATAATCAGCCCCAGCATTTT. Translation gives CSAGTQDNQPQHF.

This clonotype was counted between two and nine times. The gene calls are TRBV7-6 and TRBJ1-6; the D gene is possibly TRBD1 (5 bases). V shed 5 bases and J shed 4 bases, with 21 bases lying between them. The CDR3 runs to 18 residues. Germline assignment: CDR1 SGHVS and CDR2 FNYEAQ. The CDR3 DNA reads TGTGCCAGCAGCCTCAGAGGCGTTTCTCAGGGATATAATTCACCCCTCCACTTT. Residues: CASSLRGVSQGYNSPLHF.

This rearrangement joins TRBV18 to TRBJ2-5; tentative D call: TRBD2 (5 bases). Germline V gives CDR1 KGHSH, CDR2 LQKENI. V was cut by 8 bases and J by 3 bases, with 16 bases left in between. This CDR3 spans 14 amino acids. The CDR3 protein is CASHVGAREETQYF. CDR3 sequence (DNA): TGTGCCAGCCACGTTGGAGCGAGGGAAGAGACCCAGTACTTC. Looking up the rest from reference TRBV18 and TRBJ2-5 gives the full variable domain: NAGVMQNPRHLVRRRGQEARLRCSPMKGHSHVYWYRQLPEEGLKFMVYLQKENIIDESGMPKERFSAEFPKEGPSILRIQQVVRGDSAAYFCASHVGAREETQYFGPGTRLLVL.

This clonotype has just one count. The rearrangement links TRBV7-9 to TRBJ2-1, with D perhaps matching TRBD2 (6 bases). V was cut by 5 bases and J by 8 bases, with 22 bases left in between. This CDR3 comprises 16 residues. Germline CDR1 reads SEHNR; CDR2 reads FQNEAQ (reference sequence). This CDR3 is CASSPYAGTTAYEQFF. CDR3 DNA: TGTGCCAGCAGCCCCTACGCGGGAACAACAGCTTATGAGCAGTTCTTC.

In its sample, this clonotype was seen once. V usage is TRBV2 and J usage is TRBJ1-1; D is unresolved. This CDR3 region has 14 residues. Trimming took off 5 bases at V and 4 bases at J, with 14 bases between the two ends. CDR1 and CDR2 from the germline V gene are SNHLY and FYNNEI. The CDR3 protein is CASSNPGQTTEAFF. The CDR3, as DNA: TGTGCCAGCAGTAATCCGGGCCAGACCACTGAAGCTTTCTTT.

DNA for the CDR3: TGCAGCGTCGCCCTGGGACTAGGATACTATGAGCAGTTCTTC. Encoded protein: CSVALGLGYYEQFF. The chain joins TRBV29-1 to TRBJ2-1, with 8 positions matching TRBD2. The CDR3 covers 14 residues. Germline V gene lookup returns CDR1 SQVTM and CDR2 ANQGSEA. The V segment lost 6 bases and the J segment 8 bases; nucleotides outside the gene matches: 12.

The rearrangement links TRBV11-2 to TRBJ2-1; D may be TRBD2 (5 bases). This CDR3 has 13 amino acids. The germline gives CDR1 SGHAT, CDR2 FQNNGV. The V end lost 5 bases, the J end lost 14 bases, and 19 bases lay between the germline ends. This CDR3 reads CASSPAVAPREFF. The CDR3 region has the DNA TGTGCCAGCAGCCCCGCAGTAGCGCCTAGGGAGTTCTTC.

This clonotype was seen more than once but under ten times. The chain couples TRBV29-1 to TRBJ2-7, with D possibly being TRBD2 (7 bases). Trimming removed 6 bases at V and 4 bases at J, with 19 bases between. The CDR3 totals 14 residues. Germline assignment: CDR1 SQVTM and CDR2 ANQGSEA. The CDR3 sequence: CSVARGLTGYEQYF. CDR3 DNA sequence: TGCAGCGTCGCGCGGGGGCTCACAGGGTACGAGCAGTACTTC.

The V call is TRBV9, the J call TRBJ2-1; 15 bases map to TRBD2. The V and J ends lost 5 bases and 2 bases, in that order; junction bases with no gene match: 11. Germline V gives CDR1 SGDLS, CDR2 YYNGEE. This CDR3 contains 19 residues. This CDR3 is CASSNSGLAGGLAYNEQFF. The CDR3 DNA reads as TGTGCCAGCAGTAACTCGGGACTAGCGGGAGGCCTTGCCTACAATGAGCAGTTCTTC. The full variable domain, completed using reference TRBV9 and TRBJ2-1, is DSGVTQTPKHLITATGQRVTLRCSPRSGDLSVYWYQQSLDQGLQFLIQYYNGEERAKGNILERFSAQQFPDLHSELNLSSLELGDSALYFCASSNSGLAGGLAYNEQFFGPGTRLTVL.

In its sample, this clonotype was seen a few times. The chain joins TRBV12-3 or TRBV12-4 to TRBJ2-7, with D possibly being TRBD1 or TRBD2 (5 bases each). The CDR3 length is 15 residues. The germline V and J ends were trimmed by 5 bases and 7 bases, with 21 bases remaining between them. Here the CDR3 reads CASSKPLGTQREQYF. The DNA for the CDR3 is TGTGCCAGCAGTAAACCCTTAGGGACGCAAAGAGAGCAGTACTTC.